This TCR beta chain was sequenced for a study of cytomegalovirus exposure and HLA in healthy donors. The overall study: The Caucasian-associated ancestry cluster held over 65% of around 380 genotyped donors. Study findings and constraints: The Asian-associated ancestry cluster reportedly had fewer N-insertions than the approximately 700-donor mean in a later analysis.

PCR was performed using 60 Vbeta and 13 Jbeta primers. Libraries were prepared by immunoSEQ multiplex PCR; TCRdb keeps only in-frame clonotypes and omits some of them. The repertoire holds around 190,000 clones, with around 67% as singletons. V dropped 8 bases and J dropped 4; count of bases not matched to a gene: 9. Germline CDR1 is SNHLY and CDR2 is FYNNEI. This CDR3 spans 14 amino acids. On this clone: What it recognizes is unknown.

This clonotype originated in a woman aged 25 to 39 in good health and CMV-seropositive. The specimen sequenced was PBMCs. The rearrangement uses TRBV2 and TRBJ2-5, with 8 bases that match TRBD2. The CDR3 sequence: CASLPAAGGETQYF. The CDR3 DNA follows: TGTGCCAGCCTCCCTGCGGCGGGAGGAGAGACCCAGTACTTC.